This TCR beta chain was sequenced in a study of blood T cell repertoires in COVID-19. Libraries were prepared by immunoSEQ multiplex PCR; TCRdb keeps only in-frame clonotypes and omits some of them. The table records about 480,000 clones, 70% to 90% of them present only once. This clone was recorded a few times. Sequenced: PBMCs or T cells enriched from blood (not recorded which). This TCR derives from a middle-aged woman who had recovered from COVID-19.

CDR3 region: CASSPGRQPYEQYF. CDR3 nucleotides: TGTGCCAGCAGCCCCGGGAGACAGCCCTACGAGCAGTACTTC. V is TRBV7-9 and J is TRBJ2-7; tentatively, D is TRBD2 (6 bases). This CDR3 has 14 amino acids. V dropped 5 bases and J dropped 2 bases, with 13 bases sitting between them. Germline V gene lookup returns CDR1 SEHNR and CDR2 FQNEAQ (reference sequence).